Each of the 27 T cell receptor beta chains below was sequenced from the same sample in a study of blood T cell repertoires in COVID-19. The protocol was immunoSEQ multiplex PCR, while the TCRdb copy is restricted to in-frame clones and leaves out a portion. The table lists over 250,000 clones, about 89% of them singletons. The sequenced sample was peripheral blood. The source of these receptors is a man aged 35-49 years who had recovered from COVID-19.

This clone was seen a handful of times. V and J are TRBV5-1 and TRBJ2-1; 8 bases are a match to TRBD2. J lost 2 bases, V lost 0 bases, and 7 bases had no gene match. Per the germline V gene, CDR1 is SGHRS and CDR2 is YFSETQ. The CDR3 extends over 17 amino acids. The DNA of the CDR3 is TGCGCCAGCAGCTTGGAGGGACTAGGGGCCACCTACAATGAGCAGTTCTTC. Translated: CASSLEGLGATYNEQFF. Supplemented by reference TRBV5-1 and TRBJ2-1, the full variable domain reads KAGVTQTPRYLIKTRGQQVTLSCSPISGHRSVSWYQQTPGQGLQFLFEYFSETQRNKGNFPGRFSGRQFSNSRSEMNVSTLELGDSALYLCASSLEGLGATYNEQFFGPGTRLTVL.

This chain links TRBV11-2 with TRBJ2-7; D gene ambiguous. With 5 bases removed from V and 4 bases from J, the gap between germline ends came to 3 bases. Germline assignment: CDR1 SGHAT and CDR2 FQNNGV. This CDR3 contains 10 residues. The DNA for the CDR3 is TGTGCCAGCAGCCATTACGAGCAGTACTTC. It specifies CASSHYEQYF. The whole variable domain, remainder taken from reference TRBV11-2 and TRBJ2-7, is EAGVAQSPRYKIIEKRQSVAFWCNPISGHATLYWYQQILGQGPKLLIQFQNNGVVDDSQLPKDRFSAERLKGVDSTLKIQPAKLEDSAVYLCASSHYEQYFGPGTRLTVT.

The chain is built from TRBV28 and TRBJ2-5, with 8 nucleotides matching TRBD2. This CDR3 spans 14 amino acids. Germline values: CDR1 MDHEN, CDR2 SYDVKM. The junction had 12 bases not matched to a gene; V was cut back by 8 bases and J by 7 bases. The CDR3 sequence: CASREGYLGATQYF. CDR3 bases: TGTGCCAGCCGGGAGGGGTACCTAGGAGCGACCCAGTACTTC.

The chain is built from TRBV5-1 and TRBJ2-3; TRBD2 aligns across 11 bases. Trimming at V came to 2 bases and at J to 3 bases, leaving 5 bases not matched to a gene. The CDR3 consists of 16 residues. Germline CDR1 is SGHRS and CDR2 is YFSETQ. CDR3 sequence: CASSFNSGRGTDTQYF. The CDR3 DNA follows: TGCGCCAGCAGCTTTAATAGCGGGAGGGGAACAGATACGCAGTATTTT.

This clone was seen ten or more times. At one boundary the junction diverges from the germline segment, which might be a read error. Different DNA sequences within this sample yield the same CDR3. This chain uses TRBV2 with TRBJ1-5; the match to TRBD1 covers 11 bases. CDR3 length equals 15 residues. Germline V gene sequence: CDR1 SNHLY, CDR2 FYNNEI. CDR3 region: CASSEGQGAYQPQHF. In DNA form, the CDR3 reads TGTGCCAGCAGCGAAGGACAGGGGGCTTATCAGCCCCAGCATTTT.

The sample holds a few counts of this clone. The genes are TRBV28 and TRBJ1-6, with a possible D match to TRBD1 (6 bases). With 6 bases removed from V and 6 bases from J, the gap between germline ends came to 12 bases. The CDR3 is 14 amino acids. CDR1 is MDHEN, CDR2 SYDVKM, per germline. The CDR3 DNA reads TGTGCCAGCAGCCCCGACAGGATTAATTCACCCCTCCACTTT. It translates to CASSPDRINSPLHF.

V is TRBV19 and J is TRBJ2-7; perhaps TRBD2 as D (6 bases). The CDR3 consists of 14 residues. Germline-derived CDR1 and CDR2 are LNHDA and SQIVND (reference sequence). With 3 bases removed from V and 7 bases from J, the gap between germline ends came to 16 bases. This CDR3 is CASSIGRGSWEQYF. CDR3 bases: TGTGCCAGTAGTATCGGGAGAGGCTCTTGGGAGCAGTACTTC.

This clone was counted once. The rearrangement joins TRBV3-1 (or the pseudogene TRBV3-2) to TRBJ2-5; the match to TRBD2 covers 8 bases. V trimming: 9 bases; J trimming: 5 bases; junction bases outside the gene matches: 17. Germline assignment: CDR1 LGHDT and CDR2 YNNKEL (reference sequence). The CDR3 totals 16 residues. CDR3 nucleotide sequence: TGTGCCAGTTCGGGTGAGCGGGAGCGGGGCAGGGAGACCCAGTACTTC. Encoded protein: CASSGERERGRETQYF.

The rearrangement joins TRBV20-1 to TRBJ2-7; tentatively, D is TRBD2 (5 bases). Trimming removed 3 bases from V and 0 bases from J, with 12 bases in between. Germline lookup yields CDR1 DFQATT and CDR2 SNEGSKA (reference sequence). The CDR3 covers 14 residues. In DNA form, the CDR3 reads TGCAGTGCTAGTGGCGCGCGGGTCTCCTACGAGCAGTACTTC. Protein: CSASGARVSYEQYF.

The gene calls are TRBV6-5 and TRBJ1-2, with 8 bases that match TRBD1. Trimming cost V 4 bases and J 4 bases; bases outside gene matches: 11. The CDR3 has 16 amino acids. Looked up from germline, CDR1 is MNHEY and CDR2 is SVGAGI. The DNA for the CDR3 is TGTGCCAGCAGTTCGGGCAGGGGGCGCGGAAGCTATGGCTACACCTTC. Its protein product is CASSSGRGRGSYGYTF.

The chain joins TRBV5-1 to TRBJ1-2; 11 bases are a match to TRBD1. The V and J ends lost 0 bases and 4 bases, in that order; junction bases with no gene match: 8. This CDR3 contains 17 residues. The V gene's germline CDR1 is SGHRS and CDR2 YFSETQ. Here the CDR3 DNA reads TGCGCCAGCAGCTTGGCGGGACAGGGGGGACGGAGCTATGGCTACACCTTC. It yields the protein CASSLAGQGGRSYGYTF.

This CDR3 reads CSASGANKNIQYF. The CDR3 coding sequence is TGCAGTGCTAGTGGGGCGAACAAAAACATTCAGTACTTC. The chain has TRBV20-1 and TRBJ2-4; a weak D match, TRBD1 (5 bases). CDR1 DFQATT and CDR2 SNEGSKA come from the germline V gene (reference sequence). This CDR3 has 13 amino acids. Trimming stripped 3 bases from V and 3 bases from J, with 9 bases between.

The gene calls are TRBV7-2 and TRBJ2-7; 8 bases are a match to TRBD1. This CDR3 region has 15 residues. Germline V gene sequence: CDR1 SGHTA, CDR2 FQGNSA. J gave up 2 bases and V 5 bases, and 8 bases lay outside the gene matches. CDR3 coding DNA: TGTGCCAGCAGCAGCACAGGGGGGTATACCTACGAGCAGTACTTC. Encoded protein: CASSSTGGYTYEQYF.

The rearrangement uses TRBV9 and TRBJ2-2, with a weak D call TRBD1 (5 bases). Germline V gives CDR1 SGDLS, CDR2 YYNGEE. V lost 4 bases, J lost 5 bases, and 6 bases lay in between. There are 12 residues in the CDR3. The CDR3: CASSQGTGELFF. CDR3 coding DNA: TGTGCCAGCAGCCAGGGTACCGGGGAGCTGTTTTTT. Complete variable domain (other parts from reference TRBV9 and TRBJ2-2): DSGVTQTPKHLITATGQRVTLRCSPRSGDLSVYWYQQSLDQGLQFLIQYYNGEERAKGNILERFSAQQFPDLHSELNLSSLELGDSALYFCASSQGTGELFFGEGSRLTVL.

This clone was found once. The chain is built from TRBV28 and TRBJ1-2; 8 bases match TRBD1. The CDR3 contains 18 residues. V dropped 4 bases and J dropped 5; count of bases not matched to a gene: 18. Germline lookup yields CDR1 MDHEN and CDR2 SYDVKM. CDR3 region: CASSSTFPDREREYGYTF. The CDR3, as DNA: TGTGCCAGCAGTTCAACGTTTCCGGACAGGGAACGAGAGTATGGCTACACCTTC.

This chain links TRBV5-5 with TRBJ2-7; no clear D. Germline CDR1 reads SGHKS; CDR2 reads YYEKEE (reference sequence). V dropped 1 base and J dropped 4 bases, with 21 bases sitting between them. This CDR3 has 17 residues. The CDR3, as DNA: TGTGCCAGCAGCTTGTTGTCCTGGGCCAGCCCCGTTTACGAGCAGTACTTC. Protein sequence: CASSLLSWASPVYEQYF.

The CDR3 DNA is TGTGCCAGCAGGTCCCCTAGCGGGGGGCCCGATGAGCAGTTCTTC. Translated, it gives CASRSPSGGPDEQFF. V and J are TRBV7-8 and TRBJ2-1, with TRBD2 identical over 11 bases. V trimming: 6 bases; J trimming: 8 bases; junction bases outside the gene matches: 9. The CDR3 is 15 amino acids. Germline values: CDR1 SGHVS, CDR2 FQNEAQ.

The chain combines TRBV5-1 with TRBJ2-5; D might be TRBD1 (6 bases). CDR1 and CDR2 from the germline V gene are SGHRS and YFSETQ. Trimming shortened V by 2 bases and J by 6 bases, and 14 bases separated the two germline ends. This CDR3 region has 14 residues. DNA of the CDR3: TGCGCCAGCAGCTTAGCACTCCAGGGGCAGACCCAGTACTTC. Translation: CASSLALQGQTQYF.

This rearrangement joins TRBV19 to TRBJ1-2; D not resolved. This CDR3 comprises 13 residues. Germline lookup yields CDR1 LNHDA and CDR2 SQIVND (reference sequence). V lost 4 bases and J 6 bases, leaving 12 bases between the germline ends. CDR3 nucleotide sequence: TGTGCCAGTAGTACGAGGAACCCCGATGGCTACACCTTC. Its protein is CASSTRNPDGYTF.

This chain connects TRBV2 to TRBJ2-3; D is possibly TRBD2 (5 bases). The CDR3 length is 14 residues. V lost 8 bases and J lost 0, with 12 bases in between. Germline assignment: CDR1 SNHLY and CDR2 FYNNEI. The CDR3 nucleotides are TGTGCCAGCCGGGATAGATCTAGCACAGATACGCAGTATTTT. It codes for CASRDRSSTDTQYF.

The chain links TRBV13 to TRBJ2-1; 8 nucleotides agree with TRBD1. CDR3 length: 16 amino acids. The trim removed 1 base at V and 6 bases at J, leaving 8 bases unmatched. Germline assignment: CDR1 PRHDT and CDR2 FYEKMQ (reference sequence). CDR3 protein: CASSLAARGRANEQFF. The CDR3 DNA reads as TGTGCCAGCAGCTTAGCGGCCAGGGGGCGCGCCAATGAGCAGTTCTTC.

The gene calls are TRBV4-3 and TRBJ2-1; D may be TRBD2 (5 bases). Deletions cut 0 bases from V and 1 base from J, with 10 bases between. Germline CDR1 reads LGHNA; CDR2 reads YSLEER. The CDR3 consists of 16 residues. CDR3 region: CASSQDPGRSYNEQFF. CDR3 sequence (DNA): TGCGCCAGCAGCCAAGATCCGGGAAGGTCCTACAATGAGCAGTTCTTC.

On this clone itself: Germline and junction disagree at one end, which may indicate a read error. The V gene is TRBV5-5, the J gene TRBJ2-1; 9 bases are a match to TRBD1. The CDR3 totals 14 residues. CDR1 and CDR2 from the germline V gene are SGHKS and YYEKEE (reference sequence). CDR3 protein: CASSPTPGQGLAVF. The CDR3 DNA is TGTGCCAGCAGCCCAACTCCGGGACAGGGCCTCGCGGTCTTC.

This chain uses TRBV5-5 with TRBJ1-1, with 7 bases that match TRBD1. The CDR3 has 14 residues. Trimming removed 4 bases from V and 2 bases from J; junction bases left unmatched: 5. CDR1 and CDR2 from the germline V gene are SGHKS and YYEKEE (reference sequence). CDR3 sequence: CASSLGQINTEAFF. The CDR3 DNA reads TGTGCCAGCAGCCTGGGACAGATTAACACTGAAGCTTTCTTT.

This sequence joins TRBV7-3 and TRBJ1-4, with 9 bases aligning to TRBD1. Trimming cost V 0 bases and J 2 bases; bases outside gene matches: 4. There are 17 residues in the CDR3. Germline CDR1 SGHTA, CDR2 FQGTGA. CDR3 in amino acids: CASSLTGQGFTNEKLFF. The CDR3 DNA sequence: TGTGCCAGCAGCTTAACGGGACAGGGATTCACTAATGAAAAACTGTTTTTT.

The CDR3 DNA reads as TGTGCCAGCAGTCGAGACTACTTTTCCACGCAGTATTTT. Its protein product is CASSRDYFSTQYF. The V gene is TRBV12-3 or TRBV12-4, the J gene TRBJ2-3; perhaps TRBD2 as D (5 bases). Trimming pared 5 bases from V and 9 bases from J, leaving 15 bases between. This CDR3 spans 13 amino acids.

The chain combines TRBV7-9 with TRBJ2-2, with 11 bases lining up with TRBD1. The CDR3 runs 16 residues. Germline V gives CDR1 SEHNR, CDR2 FQNEAQ (reference sequence). The trim removed 5 bases at V and 7 bases at J, leaving 9 bases unmatched. CDR3 in DNA: TGTGCCAGCAGCCCTCCGGGACAGGGGGTTGGCGGGGAGCTGTTTTTT. Its translation is CASSPPGQGVGGELFF. Together with reference TRBV7-9 and TRBJ2-2, the CDR3 gives the full variable domain: DTGVSQNPRHKITKRGQNVTFRCDPISEHNRLYWYRQTLGQGPEFLTYFQNEAQLEKSRLLSDRFSAERPKGSFSTLEIQRTEQGDSAMYLCASSPPGQGVGGELFFGEGSRLTVL.